This T cell receptor (beta chain) came from a study of cytomegalovirus exposure and HLA in healthy donors. Overall study findings and caveats: In an earlier analysis, most TCR beta V segments were productive about 90% or about 30% of the time. HLA alleles were associated with some 17,000 TCR beta sequences in a later analysis at 0.05 false discovery rate.

Worth noting for this clone: Its target is unknown.

PCR primers comprised 60 Vbeta and 13 Jbeta primers. Generated by immunoSEQ multiplex PCR, the TCRdb table keeps only in-frame clones and is missing some. The sample carries roughly 63,000 clones, more than 70% recorded once. The receptor was isolated from a man aged 50 to 59 in good health and CMV-seropositive. Sequenced: PBMCs.

Here the CDR3 reads CASMRGSSYNEQFF. The CDR3 nucleotides read TGTGCCAGTATGCGGGGGAGCTCCTACAATGAGCAGTTCTTC. V usage is TRBV19 and J usage is TRBJ2-1, with 7 bases lining up with TRBD2. Germline CDR1 is LNHDA and CDR2 is SQIVND (reference sequence). After removal of 7 bases from V and 0 bases from J, the junction contained 3 bases not matched to a gene. The CDR3 consists of 14 residues.